What follows are 7 T cell receptor beta chains derived from one specimen sequenced in a study of blood T cells in healthy people across ages. Together with a sample-barcoded 5' primer, a J-beta primer mix was included in a second PCR lasting 7 to 11 cycles. Each CDR3 protein is one row after TCRdb ran MiXCR on the 5' RACE reads. The profile covers fewer than 1.5 million distinct CDR3 sequences, with 42% appearing a single time and 7% to 9.5% taken by the ten largest. The specimen was blood. Receptor source: a young woman in good health.

This clonotype has ten or more counts. The chain is built from TRBV7-2 and TRBJ2-7; D not certain. The CDR3 contains 14 residues. Trimming cost V 2 bases and J 0 bases, with 8 bases left between them. The germline V gene has CDR1 SGHTA and CDR2 FQGNSA. The CDR3 sequence: CASSLNHGSYEQYF. For the CDR3, the DNA is TGTGCCAGCAGCTTAAATCACGGCTCCTACGAGCAGTACTTC.

This chain joins TRBV27 and TRBJ1-1; D is unresolved. Germline V CDR1 and CDR2: MNHEY, SMNVEV (reference sequence). The CDR3 is 13 amino acids. Trimming stripped 4 bases from V and 2 bases from J, with 8 bases between. The CDR3 region is CASSWVGNTEAFF. As DNA, the CDR3 is TGTGCCAGCAGTTGGGTGGGAAACACTGAAGCTTTCTTT.

The chain links TRBV27 to TRBJ2-5, with D unresolved. The CDR3 loop spans 14 amino acids. V was cut by 5 bases and J by 5 bases, with 15 bases left in between. Germline V gives CDR1 MNHEY, CDR2 SMNVEV (reference sequence). CDR3 in amino acids: CASSKIGNRETQYF. As DNA, the CDR3 is TGTGCCAGCAGTAAAATCGGTAATCGGGAGACCCAGTACTTC.

With respect to this clonotype: A much larger clone differs by one base, so this may be a read error. J is TRBJ1-2 and V is TRBV6-5; D ambiguous. Trimming took 8 bases from V and 7 from J, leaving 26 bases between them. Looked up from germline, CDR1 is MNHEY and CDR2 is SVGAGI. The CDR3 runs to 16 residues. The CDR3 sequence is CASLNRVGQPPGGYTF. CDR3 in DNA: TGTGCCAGCCTGAACCGGGTAGGGCAACCCCCGGGTGGCTACACCTTC.

V usage is TRBV4-1 and J usage is TRBJ1-2, with D possibly TRBD1 on 5 matching bases. The CDR3 runs 16 residues. The germline V gene encodes CDR1 MGHRA and CDR2 YSYEKL. The ends were cut back, 0 bases at V and 4 bases at J, with 15 bases in the middle. The CDR3 DNA sequence: TGCGCCAGCAGCCAAGATCTGGTGGGGCTTTTCTATGGCTACACCTTC. It codes for CASSQDLVGLFYGYTF.

The genes are TRBV5-1 and TRBJ2-1, with TRBD2 as a possible D gene (5 bases). V lost 0 bases and J lost 6, with 16 bases in between. Looked up from germline, CDR1 is SGHRS and CDR2 is YFSETQ. This CDR3 spans 16 amino acids. CDR3 nucleotides: TGCGCCAGCAGCTTGGGGTCCTGGCGCAGCGGCAATGAGCAGTTCTTC. Amino acid sequence: CASSLGSWRSGNEQFF.

The chain links TRBV4-1 to TRBJ2-7; D is perhaps TRBD1 or TRBD2 (5 bases each). V shed 4 bases and J shed 12 bases, with 16 bases lying between them. The CDR3 is 12 amino acids. CDR1 is MGHRA, CDR2 YSYEKL, per germline. CDR3 sequence: CASSRGMAELYF. The CDR3 nucleotides are TGCGCCAGCAGCCGGGGGATGGCAGAATTGTACTTC.